This TCR beta chain was obtained from a study of radiation and T cells in renal cell carcinoma. Treatment of the sample: treatment-naive control, cytoreductive nephrectomy. Control samples are tumors resected by cytoreductive nephrectomy without prior radiation. The tumor was a clear cell renal cell carcinoma. Regarding this clone: The antigen is not known.

The study, taken as a whole, reports: Compared with controls, irradiated tumors had more, larger dominant CDR3 motifs. Top 100 clonotypes averaged around 50% in irradiated versus 43% in nephrectomy-only tumors.

Assay used: immunoSEQ multiplex PCR; TCRdb lists only in-frame clones, some missing. There are around 26,000 clones in the sample; nearly 60% occur only once, and 20% to 25% lies in the top ten. The CDR3 is made up of 13 amino acids. Germline V gives CDR1 MNHEY, CDR2 SMNVEV (reference sequence). V lost 6 bases, J lost 2 bases, and 1 base stayed unmatched. The specimen comprised tumor tissue, sampled from a patient whose treatment was nephrectomy without radiotherapy. The chain links TRBV27 to TRBJ1-2, with 9 nucleotides matching TRBD1. The receptor comes from a middle-aged man with renal cell carcinoma. The CDR3 DNA sequence: TGTGCCAGCAGGGGACAGGGCAACTATGGCTACACCTTC. It is translated as CASRGQGNYGYTF.